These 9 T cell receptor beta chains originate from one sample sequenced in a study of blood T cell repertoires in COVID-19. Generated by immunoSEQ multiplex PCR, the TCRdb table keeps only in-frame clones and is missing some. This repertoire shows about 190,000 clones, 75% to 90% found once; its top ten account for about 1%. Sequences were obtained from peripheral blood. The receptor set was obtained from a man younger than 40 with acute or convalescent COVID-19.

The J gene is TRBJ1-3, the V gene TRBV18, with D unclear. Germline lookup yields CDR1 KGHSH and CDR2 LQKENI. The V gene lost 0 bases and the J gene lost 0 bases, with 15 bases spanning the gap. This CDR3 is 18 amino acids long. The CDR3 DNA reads TGTGCCAGCTCACCACCCCCCTGGGAGGCACGCTCTGGAAACACCATATATTTT. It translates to CASSPPPWEARSGNTIYF. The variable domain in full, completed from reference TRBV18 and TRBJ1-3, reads NAGVMQNPRHLVRRRGQEARLRCSPMKGHSHVYWYRQLPEEGLKFMVYLQKENIIDESGMPKERFSAEFPKEGPSILRIQQVVRGDSAAYFCASSPPPWEARSGNTIYFGEGSWLTVV.

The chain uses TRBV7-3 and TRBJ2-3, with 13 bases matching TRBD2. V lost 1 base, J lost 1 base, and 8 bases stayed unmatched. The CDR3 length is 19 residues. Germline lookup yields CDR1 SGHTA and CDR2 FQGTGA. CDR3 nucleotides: TGTGCCAGCAGCTTAAGGGGGACTAGCGGGGTATCCGGCACAGATACGCAGTATTTT. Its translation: CASSLRGTSGVSGTDTQYF.

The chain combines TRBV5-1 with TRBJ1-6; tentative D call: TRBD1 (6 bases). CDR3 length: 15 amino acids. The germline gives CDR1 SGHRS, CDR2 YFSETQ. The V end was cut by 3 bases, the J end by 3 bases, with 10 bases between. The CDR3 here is CASSSRTDYNSPLHF. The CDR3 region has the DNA TGCGCCAGCAGCTCCCGGACAGACTATAATTCACCCCTCCACTTT.

In DNA, the CDR3 is TGTGCCAGCAGCTTAAGCGGGACCCTGAGAACGCAGTATTTT. It specifies CASSLSGTLRTQYF. The rearrangement links TRBV5-8 to TRBJ2-3; 7 positions match TRBD2. This CDR3 has 14 amino acids. The ends lost 2 bases at V and 9 bases at J; junction bases unmatched: 9. Germline V gene data show CDR1 as SGHTS and CDR2 as YDEGEE.

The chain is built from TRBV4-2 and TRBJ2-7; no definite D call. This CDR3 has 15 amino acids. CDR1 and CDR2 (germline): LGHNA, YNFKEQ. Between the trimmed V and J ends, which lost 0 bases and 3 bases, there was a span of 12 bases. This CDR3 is CASSQERVTGYEQYF. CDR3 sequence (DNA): TGTGCCAGCAGCCAAGAGCGAGTAACCGGCTACGAGCAGTACTTC.

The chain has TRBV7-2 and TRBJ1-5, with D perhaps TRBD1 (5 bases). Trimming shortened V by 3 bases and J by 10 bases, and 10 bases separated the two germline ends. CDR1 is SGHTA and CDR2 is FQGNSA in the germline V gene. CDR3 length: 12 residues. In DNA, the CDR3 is TGTGCCAGCAGCTTTCTCGGACAACCCCAGCATTTT. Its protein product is CASSFLGQPQHF. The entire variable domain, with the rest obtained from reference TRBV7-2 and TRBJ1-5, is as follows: GAGVSQSPSNKVTEKGKDVELRCDPISGHTALYWYRQSLGQGLEFLIYFQGNSAPDKSGLPSDRFSAERTGGSVSTLTIQRTQQEDSAVYLCASSFLGQPQHFGDGTRLSIL.

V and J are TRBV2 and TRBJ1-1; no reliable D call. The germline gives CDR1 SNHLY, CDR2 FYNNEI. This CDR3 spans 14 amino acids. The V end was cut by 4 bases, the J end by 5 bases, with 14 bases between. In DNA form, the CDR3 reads TGTGCCAGCAGTGGTAAAGGGAGGATTACTGAAGCTTTCTTT. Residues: CASSGKGRITEAFF. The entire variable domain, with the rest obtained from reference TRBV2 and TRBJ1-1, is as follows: EPEVTQTPSHQVTQMGQEVILRCVPISNHLYFYWYRQILGQKVEFLVSFYNNEISEKSEIFDDQFSVERPDGSNFTLKIRSTKLEDSAMYFCASSGKGRITEAFFGQGTRLTVV.

The DNA of the CDR3 is TGTGCCAGCAGTTCAACGCTTCCGGGACACAAGAGCTCCTACAATGAGCAGTTCTTC. It is translated as CASSSTLPGHKSSYNEQFF. The chain links TRBV27 to TRBJ2-1, with a weak D call TRBD1 (6 bases). The length of the CDR3 is 19 residues. CDR1 is MNHEY and CDR2 is SMNVEV in the germline V gene (reference sequence). The germline V and J ends were trimmed by 4 bases and 0 bases, with 22 bases remaining between them.

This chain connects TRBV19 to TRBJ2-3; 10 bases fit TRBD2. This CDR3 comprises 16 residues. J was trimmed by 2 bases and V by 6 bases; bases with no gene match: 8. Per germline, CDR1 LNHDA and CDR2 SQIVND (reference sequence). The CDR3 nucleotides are TGTGCCAGTAGACCTATAGCGGGGGGCCTCACAGATACGCAGTATTTT. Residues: CASRPIAGGLTDTQYF.